This T cell receptor (beta chain) was profiled in a study of blood T cell repertoires in COVID-19. This clone appeared once. In the authors' methods: Reference gene primer amplification gave estimated nucleated cell counts. The method was immunoSEQ multiplex PCR; TCRdb's version includes in-frame clones alone and lacks a portion of them. Clonal size and the V and J genes are those of that table, whereas D and trimming came from the DNA. The data contain some 170,000 clones, 80% to 90% of them seen just once; the ten biggest clones take up 15%. The germline CDR1 and CDR2 sequences are MGHRA and YSYEKL. Trimming took 3 bases from V and 3 from J; bases not matched to a gene: 5. The CDR3 sequence is 16 residues long. Clinical history reported by participants formed the basis on which cohorts were assigned. Two consecutive negative NP/OP PCR tests, clearance, or resolved symptoms defined Cohort 3 recovery.

The chain has TRBV4-1 and TRBJ2-1; 10 bases match TRBD2. The material sequenced was PBMCs or T cells enriched from blood (not recorded which). The clonotype comes from a man in his fifties who had recovered from COVID-19. The CDR3 reads CASSHVLAGVYNEQFF. Here the CDR3 DNA reads TGCGCCAGCAGCCACGTGCTAGCGGGGGTCTACAATGAGCAGTTCTTC.